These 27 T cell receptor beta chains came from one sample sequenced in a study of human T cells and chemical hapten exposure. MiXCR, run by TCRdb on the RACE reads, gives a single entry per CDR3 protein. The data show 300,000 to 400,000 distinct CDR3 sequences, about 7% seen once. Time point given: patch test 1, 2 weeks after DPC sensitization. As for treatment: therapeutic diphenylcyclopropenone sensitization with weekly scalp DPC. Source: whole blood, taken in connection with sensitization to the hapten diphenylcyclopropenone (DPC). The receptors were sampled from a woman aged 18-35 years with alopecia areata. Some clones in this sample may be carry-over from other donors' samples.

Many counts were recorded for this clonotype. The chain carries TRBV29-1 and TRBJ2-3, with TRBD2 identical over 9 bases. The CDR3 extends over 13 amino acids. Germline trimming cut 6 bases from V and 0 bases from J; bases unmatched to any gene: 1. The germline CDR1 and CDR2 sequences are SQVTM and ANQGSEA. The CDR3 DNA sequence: TGCAGCGTGCGGGGGGGAAGCACAGATACGCAGTATTTT. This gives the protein CSVRGGSTDTQYF.

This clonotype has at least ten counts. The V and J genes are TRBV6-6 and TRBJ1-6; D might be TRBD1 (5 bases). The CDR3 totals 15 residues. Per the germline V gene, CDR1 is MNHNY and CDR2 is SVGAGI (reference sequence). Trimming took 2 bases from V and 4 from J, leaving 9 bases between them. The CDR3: CASSYQTAYNSPLHF. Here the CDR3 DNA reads TGTGCCAGCAGTTACCAGACAGCTTATAATTCACCCCTCCACTTT.

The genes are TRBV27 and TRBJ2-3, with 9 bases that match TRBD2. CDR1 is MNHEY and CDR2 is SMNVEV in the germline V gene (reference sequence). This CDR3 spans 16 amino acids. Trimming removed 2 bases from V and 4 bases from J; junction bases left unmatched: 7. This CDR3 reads CASSLSQRGAADTQYF. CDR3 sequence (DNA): TGTGCCAGCAGTTTAAGCCAGCGGGGGGCTGCAGATACGCAGTATTTT.

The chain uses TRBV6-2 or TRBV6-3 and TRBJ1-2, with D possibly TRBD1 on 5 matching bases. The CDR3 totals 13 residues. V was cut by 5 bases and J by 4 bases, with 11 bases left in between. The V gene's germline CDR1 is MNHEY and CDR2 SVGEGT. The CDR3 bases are TGTGCCAGCAGTCAACAGGAGCTCTATGGCTACACCTTC. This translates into CASSQQELYGYTF.

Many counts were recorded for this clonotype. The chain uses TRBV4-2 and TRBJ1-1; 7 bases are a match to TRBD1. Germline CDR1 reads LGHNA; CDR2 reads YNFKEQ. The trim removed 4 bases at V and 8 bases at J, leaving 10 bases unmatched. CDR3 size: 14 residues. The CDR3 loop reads CASSRRDSRLEAFF. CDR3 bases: TGTGCCAGCAGCCGGAGGGACAGTAGATTAGAAGCTTTCTTT.

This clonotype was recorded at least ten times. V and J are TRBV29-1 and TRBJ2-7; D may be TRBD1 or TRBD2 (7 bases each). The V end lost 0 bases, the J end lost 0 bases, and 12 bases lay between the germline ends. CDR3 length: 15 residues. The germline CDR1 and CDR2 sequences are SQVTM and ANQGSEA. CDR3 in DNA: TGCAGCGTTGAAGAGTCCAGGGGGGGCTCCTACGAGCAGTACTTC. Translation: CSVEESRGGSYEQYF.

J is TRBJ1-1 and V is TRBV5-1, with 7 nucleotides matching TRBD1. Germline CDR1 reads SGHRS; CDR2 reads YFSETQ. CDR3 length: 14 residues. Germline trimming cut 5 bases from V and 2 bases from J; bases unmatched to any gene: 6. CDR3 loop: CASSRYRGNTEAFF. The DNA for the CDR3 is TGCGCCAGCAGTCGCTACAGGGGAAACACTGAAGCTTTCTTT.

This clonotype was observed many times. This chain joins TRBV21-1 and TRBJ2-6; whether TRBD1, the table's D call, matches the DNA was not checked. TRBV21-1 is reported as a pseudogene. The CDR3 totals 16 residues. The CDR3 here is CAIWTRGFAGANVLTF. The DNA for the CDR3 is TGTGCCATTTGGACAAGGGGGTTTGCTGGGGCCAACGTCCTGACTTTC.

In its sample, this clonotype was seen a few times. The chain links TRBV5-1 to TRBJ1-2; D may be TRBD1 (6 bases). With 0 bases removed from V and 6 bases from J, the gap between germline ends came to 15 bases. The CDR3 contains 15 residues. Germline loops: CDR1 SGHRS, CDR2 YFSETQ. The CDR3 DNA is TGCGCCAGCAGCTTGGTGGGCAGGGACATGAATGGCTACACCTTC. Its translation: CASSLVGRDMNGYTF.

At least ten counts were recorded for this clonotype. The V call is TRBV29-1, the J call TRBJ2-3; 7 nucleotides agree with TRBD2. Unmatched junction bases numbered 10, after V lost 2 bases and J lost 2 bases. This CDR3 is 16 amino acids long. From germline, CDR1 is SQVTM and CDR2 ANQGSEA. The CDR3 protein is CSVESSGGGFTDTQYF. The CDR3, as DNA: TGCAGCGTTGAATCCTCGGGCGGGGGATTCACAGATACGCAGTATTTT.

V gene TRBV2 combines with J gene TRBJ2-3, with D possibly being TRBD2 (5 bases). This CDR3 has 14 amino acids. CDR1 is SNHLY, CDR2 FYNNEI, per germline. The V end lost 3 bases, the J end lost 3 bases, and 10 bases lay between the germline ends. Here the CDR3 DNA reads TGTGCCAGCAGTGAGGAACGGGGAACAGATACGCAGTATTTT. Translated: CASSEERGTDTQYF.

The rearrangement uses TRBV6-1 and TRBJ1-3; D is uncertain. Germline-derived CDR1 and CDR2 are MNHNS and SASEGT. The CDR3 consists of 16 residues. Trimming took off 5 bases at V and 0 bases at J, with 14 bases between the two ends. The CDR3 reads CASSNPDGSSGNTIYF. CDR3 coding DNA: TGTGCCAGCAGTAACCCGGACGGAAGCTCTGGAAACACCATATATTTT.

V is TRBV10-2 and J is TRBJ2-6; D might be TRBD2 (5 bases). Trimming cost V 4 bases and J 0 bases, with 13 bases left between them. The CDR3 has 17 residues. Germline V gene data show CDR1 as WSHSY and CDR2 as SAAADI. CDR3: CASSGVGMSSGANVLTF. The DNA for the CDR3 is TGCGCCAGCAGTGGGGTCGGGATGAGCTCTGGGGCCAACGTCCTGACTTTC.

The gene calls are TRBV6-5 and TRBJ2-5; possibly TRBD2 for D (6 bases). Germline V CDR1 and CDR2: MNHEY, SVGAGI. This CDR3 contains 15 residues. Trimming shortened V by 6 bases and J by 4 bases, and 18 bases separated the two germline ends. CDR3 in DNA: TGTGCCAGCAGCCATAGGGCACTAGCTCTAGAGACCCAGTACTTC. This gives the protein CASSHRALALETQYF.

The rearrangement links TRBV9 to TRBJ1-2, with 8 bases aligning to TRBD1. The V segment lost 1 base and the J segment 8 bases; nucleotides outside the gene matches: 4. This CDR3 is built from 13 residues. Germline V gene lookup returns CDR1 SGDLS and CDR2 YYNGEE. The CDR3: CASSVRTGNGYTF. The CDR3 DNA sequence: TGTGCCAGCAGCGTAAGGACAGGGAACGGCTACACCTTC.

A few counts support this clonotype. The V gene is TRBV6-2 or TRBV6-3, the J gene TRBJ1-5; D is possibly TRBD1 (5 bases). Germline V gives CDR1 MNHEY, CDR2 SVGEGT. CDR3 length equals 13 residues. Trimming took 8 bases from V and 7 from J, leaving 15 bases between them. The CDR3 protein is CASGGGGSQPQHF. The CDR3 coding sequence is TGTGCCAGCGGGGGGGGAGGATCACAGCCCCAGCATTTT.

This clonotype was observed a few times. CDR3: CASSFPGSKYTEAFF. DNA for the CDR3: TGTGCCAGCAGCTTTCCAGGGAGTAAGTACACTGAAGCTTTCTTT. The rearrangement joins TRBV7-9 to TRBJ1-1, with D perhaps TRBD1 (5 bases). There are 15 residues in the CDR3. Trimming shortened V by 3 bases and J by 3 bases, and 14 bases separated the two germline ends. Germline values: CDR1 SEHNR, CDR2 FQNEAQ (reference sequence).

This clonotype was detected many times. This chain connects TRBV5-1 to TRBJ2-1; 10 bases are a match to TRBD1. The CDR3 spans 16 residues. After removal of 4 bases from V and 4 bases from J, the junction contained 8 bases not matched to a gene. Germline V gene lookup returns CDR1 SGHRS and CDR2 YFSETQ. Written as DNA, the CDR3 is TGCGCCAGCAGCCCCACCCCGGGACAGGGGTACAATGAGCAGTTCTTC. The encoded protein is CASSPTPGQGYNEQFF.

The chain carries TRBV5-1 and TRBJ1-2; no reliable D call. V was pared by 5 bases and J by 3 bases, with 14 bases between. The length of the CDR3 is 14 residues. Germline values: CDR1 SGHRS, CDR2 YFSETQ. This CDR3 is CASRTAGSDYGYTF. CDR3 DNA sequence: TGCGCCAGCAGGACCGCTGGGAGTGACTATGGCTACACCTTC.

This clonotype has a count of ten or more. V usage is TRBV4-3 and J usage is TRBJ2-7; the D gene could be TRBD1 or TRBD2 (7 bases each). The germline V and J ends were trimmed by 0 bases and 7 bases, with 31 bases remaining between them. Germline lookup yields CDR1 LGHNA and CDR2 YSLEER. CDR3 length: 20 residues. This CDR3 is CASSQDSSGPQGGGLWEQYF. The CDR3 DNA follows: TGCGCCAGCAGCCAAGATAGCAGCGGACCCCAGGGGGGGGGCCTCTGGGAGCAGTACTTC.

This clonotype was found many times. In DNA form, the CDR3 reads TGTGCCAGCAGCTTAGTCCCTAGCGCGCATTCACCCCTCCACTTT. It specifies CASSLVPSAHSPLHF. The genes are TRBV7-2 and TRBJ1-6, with D hard to call. Germline assignment: CDR1 SGHTA and CDR2 FQGNSA. V shed 1 base and J shed 8 bases, with 12 bases lying between them. The CDR3 has 15 amino acids.

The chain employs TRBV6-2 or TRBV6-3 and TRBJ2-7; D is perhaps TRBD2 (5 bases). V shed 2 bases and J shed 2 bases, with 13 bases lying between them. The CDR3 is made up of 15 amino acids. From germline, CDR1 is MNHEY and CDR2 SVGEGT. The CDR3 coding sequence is TGTGCCAGCAGTTACGCGGGCAGTCTGGCCTACGAGCAGTACTTC. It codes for CASSYAGSLAYEQYF.

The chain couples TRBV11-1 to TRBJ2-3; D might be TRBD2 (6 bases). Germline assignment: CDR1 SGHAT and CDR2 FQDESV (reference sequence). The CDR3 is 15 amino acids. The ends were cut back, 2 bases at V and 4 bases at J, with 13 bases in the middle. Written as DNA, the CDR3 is TGTGCCAGCAGCTTATCGTGGGAGGTATCAGATACGCAGTATTTT. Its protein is CASSLSWEVSDTQYF. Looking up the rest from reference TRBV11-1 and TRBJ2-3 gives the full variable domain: EAEVAQSPRYKITEKSQAVAFWCDPISGHATLYWYRQILGQGPELLVQFQDESVVDDSQLPKDRFSAERLKGVDSTLKIQPAELGDSAMYLCASSLSWEVSDTQYFGPGTRLTVL.

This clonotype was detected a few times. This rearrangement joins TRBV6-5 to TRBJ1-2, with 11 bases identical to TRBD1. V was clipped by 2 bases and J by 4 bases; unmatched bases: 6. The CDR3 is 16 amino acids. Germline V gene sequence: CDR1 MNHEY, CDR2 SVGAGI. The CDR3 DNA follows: TGTGCCAGCAGTTACCCGCGGACAGGGGGCATCTATGGCTACACCTTC. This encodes CASSYPRTGGIYGYTF.

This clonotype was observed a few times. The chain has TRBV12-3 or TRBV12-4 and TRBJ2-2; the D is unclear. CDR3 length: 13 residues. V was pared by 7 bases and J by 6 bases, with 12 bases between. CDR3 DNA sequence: TGTGCCAGCACCCCCGTTTTCTCCGGGGAGCTGTTTTTT. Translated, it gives CASTPVFSGELFF.

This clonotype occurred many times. The CDR3 DNA is TGTGCCAGCAGCCGCCGGGACAGGGGTACGAACACTGAAGCTTTCTTT. It encodes CASSRRDRGTNTEAFF. The J gene is TRBJ1-1, the V gene TRBV28, with 10 positions matching TRBD1. The CDR3 loop spans 16 amino acids. Germline CDR1 MDHEN, CDR2 SYDVKM. V lost 6 bases and J lost 1; bases outside the gene matches: 8.

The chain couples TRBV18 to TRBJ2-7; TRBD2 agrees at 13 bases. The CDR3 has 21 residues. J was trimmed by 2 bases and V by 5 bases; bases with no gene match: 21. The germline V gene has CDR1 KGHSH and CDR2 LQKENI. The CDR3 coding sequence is TGTGCCAGCTCATCGACGGTCGCACTAGCGGGGGGGCCTATAAACCCCTACGAGCAGTACTTC. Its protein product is CASSSTVALAGGPINPYEQYF.